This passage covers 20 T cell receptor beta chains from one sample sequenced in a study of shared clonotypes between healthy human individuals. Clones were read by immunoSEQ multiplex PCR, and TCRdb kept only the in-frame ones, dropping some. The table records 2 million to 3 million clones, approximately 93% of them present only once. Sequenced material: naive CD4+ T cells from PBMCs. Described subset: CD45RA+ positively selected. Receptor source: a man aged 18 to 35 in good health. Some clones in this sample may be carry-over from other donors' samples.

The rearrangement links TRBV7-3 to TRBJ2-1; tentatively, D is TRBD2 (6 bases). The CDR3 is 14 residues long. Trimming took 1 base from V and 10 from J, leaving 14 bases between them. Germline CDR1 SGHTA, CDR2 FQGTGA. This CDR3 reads CASSLRRGMGEQFF. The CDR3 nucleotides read TGTGCCAGCAGCTTAAGGCGGGGAATGGGAGAGCAGTTCTTC.

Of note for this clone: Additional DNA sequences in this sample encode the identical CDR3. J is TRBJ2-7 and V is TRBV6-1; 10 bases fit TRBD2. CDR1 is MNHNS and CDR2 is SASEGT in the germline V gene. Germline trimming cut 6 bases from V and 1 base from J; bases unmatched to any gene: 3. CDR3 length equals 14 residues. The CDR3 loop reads CASRLAGGSYEQYF. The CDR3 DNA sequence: TGTGCCAGCAGGTTAGCGGGAGGTTCCTACGAGCAGTACTTC.

CDR3 loop: CASSQEGGAREQFF. CDR3 DNA: TGTGCCAGCAGCCAAGAAGGGGGGGCGAGGGAGCAGTTCTTC. The J gene is TRBJ2-1, the V gene TRBV4-2; tentative D call: TRBD2 (7 bases). The CDR3 loop spans 14 amino acids. V dropped 0 bases and J dropped 10 bases, with 13 bases sitting between them. Germline V CDR1 and CDR2: LGHNA, YNFKEQ.

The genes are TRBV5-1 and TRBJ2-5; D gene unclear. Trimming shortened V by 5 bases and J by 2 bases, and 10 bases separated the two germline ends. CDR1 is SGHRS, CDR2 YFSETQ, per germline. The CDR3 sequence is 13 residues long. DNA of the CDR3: TGCGCCAGCAGTTGGGTTGGACAAGAGACCCAGTACTTC. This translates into CASSWVGQETQYF.

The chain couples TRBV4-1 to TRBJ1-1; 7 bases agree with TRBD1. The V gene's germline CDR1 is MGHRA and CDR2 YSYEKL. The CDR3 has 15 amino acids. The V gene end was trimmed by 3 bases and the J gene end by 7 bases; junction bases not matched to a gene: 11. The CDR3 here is CASSQHRDRESEAFF. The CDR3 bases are TGCGCCAGCAGCCAGCACAGAGACAGGGAGAGTGAAGCTTTCTTT.

The CDR3, as DNA: TGTGCCAGTAGCCTACGGACGAGGAGCTCCTACGAGCAGTACTTC. Amino acids: CASSLRTRSSYEQYF. The gene calls are TRBV19 and TRBJ2-7, with unresolved D. CDR3 length: 15 amino acids. Between the trimmed V and J ends, which lost 6 bases and 0 bases, there was a span of 15 bases. Germline V lookup: CDR1 LNHDA, CDR2 SQIVND (reference sequence). The whole variable domain, filled in from reference TRBV19 and TRBJ2-7, reads DGGITQSPKYLFRKEGQNVTLSCEQNLNHDAMYWYRQDPGQGLRLIYYSQIVNDFQKGDIAEGYSVSREKKESFPLTVTSAQKNPTAFYLCASSLRTRSSYEQYFGPGTRLTVT.

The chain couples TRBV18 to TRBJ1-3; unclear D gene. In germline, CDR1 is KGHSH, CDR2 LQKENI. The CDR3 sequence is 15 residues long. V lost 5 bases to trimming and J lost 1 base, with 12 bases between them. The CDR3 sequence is CASSGDASSGNTIYF. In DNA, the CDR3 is TGTGCCAGCTCAGGCGACGCCAGTTCTGGAAACACCATATATTTT.

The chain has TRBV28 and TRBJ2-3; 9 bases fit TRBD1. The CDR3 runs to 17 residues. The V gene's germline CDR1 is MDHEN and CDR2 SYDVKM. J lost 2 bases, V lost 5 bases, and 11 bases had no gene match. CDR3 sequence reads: CASSPWTGARDTDTQYF. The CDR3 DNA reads TGTGCCAGCAGTCCCTGGACAGGGGCGCGGGACACAGATACGCAGTATTTT.

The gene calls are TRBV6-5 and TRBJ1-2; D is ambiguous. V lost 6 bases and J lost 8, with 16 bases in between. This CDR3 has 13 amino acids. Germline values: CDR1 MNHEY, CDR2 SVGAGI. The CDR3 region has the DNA TGTGCCAGCAGAGAGACTCTATGGGTGGGCTACACCTTC. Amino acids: CASRETLWVGYTF.

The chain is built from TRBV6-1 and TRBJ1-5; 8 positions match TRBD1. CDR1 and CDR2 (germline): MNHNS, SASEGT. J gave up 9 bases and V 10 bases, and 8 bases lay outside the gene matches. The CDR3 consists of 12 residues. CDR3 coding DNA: TGTGCCATACAGGGGGTAAGTTCGCCCCAGCATTTT. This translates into CAIQGVSSPQHF.

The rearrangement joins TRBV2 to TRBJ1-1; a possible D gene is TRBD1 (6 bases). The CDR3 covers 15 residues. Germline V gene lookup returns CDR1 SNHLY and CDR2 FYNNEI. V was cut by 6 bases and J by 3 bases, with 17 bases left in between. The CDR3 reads CASSPEGQHYTEAFF. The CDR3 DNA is TGTGCCAGCAGCCCTGAAGGACAGCATTACACTGAAGCTTTCTTT. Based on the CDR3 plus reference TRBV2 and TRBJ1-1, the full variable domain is EPEVTQTPSHQVTQMGQEVILRCVPISNHLYFYWYRQILGQKVEFLVSFYNNEISEKSEIFDDQFSVERPDGSNFTLKIRSTKLEDSAMYFCASSPEGQHYTEAFFGQGTRLTVV.

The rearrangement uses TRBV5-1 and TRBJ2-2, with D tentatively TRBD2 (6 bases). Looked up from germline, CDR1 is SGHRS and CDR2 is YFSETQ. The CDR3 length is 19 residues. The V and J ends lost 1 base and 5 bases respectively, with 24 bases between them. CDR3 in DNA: TGCGCCAGCAGCTTGCAGGGTAGGAGAACGGGAGTTGGGACCGGGGAGCTGTTTTTT. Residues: CASSLQGRRTGVGTGELFF.

The CDR3: CACRGGLDTEAFF. DNA of the CDR3: TGTGCCTGCCGCGGGGGGCTGGACACTGAAGCTTTCTTT. The chain links TRBV7-2 to TRBJ1-1, with D possibly matching TRBD1 (6 bases). Germline V CDR1 and CDR2: SGHTA, FQGNSA. With 11 bases removed from V and 3 bases from J, the gap between germline ends came to 16 bases. The CDR3 length is 13 residues.

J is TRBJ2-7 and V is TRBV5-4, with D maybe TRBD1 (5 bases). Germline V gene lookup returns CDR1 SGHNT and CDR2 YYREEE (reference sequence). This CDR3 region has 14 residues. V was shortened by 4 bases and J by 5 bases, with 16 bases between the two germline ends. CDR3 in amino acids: CASSKGQGGDEQYF. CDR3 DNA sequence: TGTGCCAGCAGCAAGGGCCAGGGTGGTGACGAGCAGTACTTC.

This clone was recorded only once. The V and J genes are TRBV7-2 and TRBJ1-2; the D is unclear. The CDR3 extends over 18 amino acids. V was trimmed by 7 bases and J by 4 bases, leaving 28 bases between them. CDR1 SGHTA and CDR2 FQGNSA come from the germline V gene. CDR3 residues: CASTLTVGAQLGSYGYTF. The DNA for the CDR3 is TGTGCCAGCACCCTAACGGTGGGAGCGCAACTGGGCTCCTATGGCTACACCTTC.

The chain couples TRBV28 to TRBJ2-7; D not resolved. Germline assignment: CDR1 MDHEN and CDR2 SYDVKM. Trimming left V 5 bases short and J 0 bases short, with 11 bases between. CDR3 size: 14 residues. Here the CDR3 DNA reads TGTGCCAGCAGTCCCCCCGCGGCCTCCTACGAGCAGTACTTC. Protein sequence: CASSPPAASYEQYF.

The CDR3 reads CASSAIRVSEQFF. CDR3 coding DNA: TGTGCCAGCAGTGCTATACGGGTTAGTGAGCAGTTCTTC. The chain has TRBV28 and TRBJ2-1; D remains ambiguous. The CDR3 sequence is 13 residues long. The germline gives CDR1 MDHEN, CDR2 SYDVKM. Trimming took 5 bases from V and 9 from J, leaving 14 bases between them. The full variable domain, completed using reference TRBV28 and TRBJ2-1, is DVKVTQSSRYLVKRTGEKVFLECVQDMDHENMFWYRQDPGLGLRLIYFSYDVKMKEKGDIPEGYSVSREKKERFSLILESASTNQTSMYLCASSAIRVSEQFFGPGTRLTVL.

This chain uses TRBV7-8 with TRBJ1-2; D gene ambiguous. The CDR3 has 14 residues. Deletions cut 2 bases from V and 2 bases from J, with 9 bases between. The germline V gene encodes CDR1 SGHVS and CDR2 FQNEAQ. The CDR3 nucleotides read TGTGCCAGCAGCTTATCGGAAGTCAACTATGGCTACACCTTC. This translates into CASSLSEVNYGYTF.

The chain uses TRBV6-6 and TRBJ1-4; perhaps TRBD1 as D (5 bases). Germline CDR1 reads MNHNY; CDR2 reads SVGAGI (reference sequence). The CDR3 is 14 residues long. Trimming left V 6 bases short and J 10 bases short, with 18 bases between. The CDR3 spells CASSPGLQGRKLFF. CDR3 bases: TGTGCCAGCAGCCCAGGGTTGCAAGGACGAAAACTGTTTTTT.

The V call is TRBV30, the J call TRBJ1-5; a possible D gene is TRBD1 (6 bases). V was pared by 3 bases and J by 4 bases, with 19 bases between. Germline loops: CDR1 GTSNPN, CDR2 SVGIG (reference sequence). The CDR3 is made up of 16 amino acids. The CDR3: CAWSRRGSDRNQPQHF. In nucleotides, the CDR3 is TGTGCCTGGAGCCGAAGGGGGAGCGACAGAAATCAGCCCCAGCATTTT.